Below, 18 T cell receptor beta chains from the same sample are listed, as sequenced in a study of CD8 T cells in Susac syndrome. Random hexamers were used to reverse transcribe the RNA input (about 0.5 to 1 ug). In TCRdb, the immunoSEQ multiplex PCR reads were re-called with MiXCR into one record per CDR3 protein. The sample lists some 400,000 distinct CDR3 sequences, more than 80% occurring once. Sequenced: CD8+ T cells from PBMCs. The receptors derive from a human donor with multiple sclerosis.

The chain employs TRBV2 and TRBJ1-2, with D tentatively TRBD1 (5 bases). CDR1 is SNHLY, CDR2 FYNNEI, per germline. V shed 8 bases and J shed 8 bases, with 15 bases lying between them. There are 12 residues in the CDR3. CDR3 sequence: CASLGPWGGYTF. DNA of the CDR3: TGTGCCAGCCTCGGTCCGTGGGGGGGCTACACCTTC.

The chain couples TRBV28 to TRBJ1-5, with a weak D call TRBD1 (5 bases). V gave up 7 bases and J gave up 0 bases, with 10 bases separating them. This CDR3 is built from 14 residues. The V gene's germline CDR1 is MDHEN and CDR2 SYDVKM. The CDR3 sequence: CASTSQGSNQPQHF. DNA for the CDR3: TGTGCCAGCACCTCTCAGGGTAGCAATCAGCCCCAGCATTTT.

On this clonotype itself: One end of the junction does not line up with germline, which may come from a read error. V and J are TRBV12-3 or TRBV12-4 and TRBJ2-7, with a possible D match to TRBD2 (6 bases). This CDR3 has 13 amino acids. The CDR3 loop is CASRGGLSHEQYF. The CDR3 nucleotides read TGTGCCAGCCGCGGAGGGCTCTCCCACGAGCAGTACTTC.

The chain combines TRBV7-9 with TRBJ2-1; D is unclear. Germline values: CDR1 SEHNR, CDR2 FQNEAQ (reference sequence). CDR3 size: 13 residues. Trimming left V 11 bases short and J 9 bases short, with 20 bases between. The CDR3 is CAPGTTTIGEQFF. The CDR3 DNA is TGTGCCCCTGGAACAACAACAATCGGTGAGCAGTTCTTC.

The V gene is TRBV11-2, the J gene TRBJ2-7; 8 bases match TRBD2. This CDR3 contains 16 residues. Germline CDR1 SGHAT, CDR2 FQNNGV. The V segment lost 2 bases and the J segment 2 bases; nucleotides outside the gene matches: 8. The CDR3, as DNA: TGTGCCAGCAGCTTACCCGAGCGGGAGCAAACCTACGAGCAGTACTTC. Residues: CASSLPEREQTYEQYF.

CDR3 sequence: CASSYDRGGTEAFF. CDR3 nucleotide sequence: TGTGCCAGCAGCTACGACAGGGGTGGGACTGAAGCTTTCTTT. The V gene is TRBV4-2, the J gene TRBJ1-1, with 8 bases lining up with TRBD1. CDR1 and CDR2 (germline): LGHNA, YNFKEQ. The J segment lost 5 bases and the V segment lost 5 bases, leaving 7 bases of the junction unmatched. CDR3 length: 14 residues.

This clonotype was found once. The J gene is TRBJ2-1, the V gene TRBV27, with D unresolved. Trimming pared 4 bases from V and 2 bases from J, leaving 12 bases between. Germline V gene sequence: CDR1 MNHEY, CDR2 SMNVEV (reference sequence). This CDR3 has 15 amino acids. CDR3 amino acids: CASSSRVTAYNEQFF. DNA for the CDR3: TGTGCCAGCAGTTCAAGGGTCACCGCCTACAATGAGCAGTTCTTC.

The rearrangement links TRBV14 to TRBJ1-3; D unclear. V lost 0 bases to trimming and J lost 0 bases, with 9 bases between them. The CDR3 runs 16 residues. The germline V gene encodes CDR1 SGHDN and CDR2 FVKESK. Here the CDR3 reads CASSQDPVGSGNTIYF. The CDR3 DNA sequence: TGTGCCAGCAGCCAAGATCCTGTAGGCTCTGGAAACACCATATATTTT. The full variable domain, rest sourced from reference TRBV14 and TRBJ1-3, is EAGVTQFPSHSVIEKGQTVTLRCDPISGHDNLYWYRRVMGKEIKFLLHFVKESKQDESGMPNNRFLAERTGGTYSTLKVQPAELEDSGVYFCASSQDPVGSGNTIYFGEGSWLTVV.

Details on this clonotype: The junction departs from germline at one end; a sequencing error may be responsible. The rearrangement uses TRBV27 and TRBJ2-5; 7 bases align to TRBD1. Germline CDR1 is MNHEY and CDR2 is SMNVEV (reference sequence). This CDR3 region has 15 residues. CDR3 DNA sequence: TGTTCCAGCAGTTCCCTACAGGGGTTTCAAGAGACCCAGTACTTC. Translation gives CSSSSLQGFQETQYF.

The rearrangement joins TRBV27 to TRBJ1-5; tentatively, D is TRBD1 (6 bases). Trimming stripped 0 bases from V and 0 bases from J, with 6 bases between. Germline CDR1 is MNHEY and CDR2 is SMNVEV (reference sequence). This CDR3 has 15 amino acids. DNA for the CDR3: TGTGCCAGCAGTTTATCCAGGGGTAGCAATCAGCCCCAGCATTTT. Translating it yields CASSLSRGSNQPQHF.

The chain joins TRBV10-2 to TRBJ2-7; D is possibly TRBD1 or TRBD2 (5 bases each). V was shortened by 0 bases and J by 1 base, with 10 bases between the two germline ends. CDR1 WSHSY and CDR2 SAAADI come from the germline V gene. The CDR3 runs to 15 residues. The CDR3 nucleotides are TGCGCCAGCAGTGAGTCACTCGGGGCTTCCTACGAGCAGTACTTC. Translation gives CASSESLGASYEQYF.

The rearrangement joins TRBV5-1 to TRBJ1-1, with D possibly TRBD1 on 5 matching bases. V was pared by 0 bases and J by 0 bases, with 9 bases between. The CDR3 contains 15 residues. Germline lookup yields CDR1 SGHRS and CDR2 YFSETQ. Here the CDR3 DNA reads TGCGCCAGCAGCTTGGCCGTGGGGCTGAACACTGAAGCTTTCTTT. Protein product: CASSLAVGLNTEAFF.

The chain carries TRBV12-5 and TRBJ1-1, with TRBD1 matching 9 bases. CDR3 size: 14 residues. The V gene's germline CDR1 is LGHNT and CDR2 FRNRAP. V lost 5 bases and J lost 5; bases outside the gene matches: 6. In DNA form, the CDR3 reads TGTGCTAGTGGTACCGGGACAGGGAGGACTGAAGCTTTCTTT. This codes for CASGTGTGRTEAFF.

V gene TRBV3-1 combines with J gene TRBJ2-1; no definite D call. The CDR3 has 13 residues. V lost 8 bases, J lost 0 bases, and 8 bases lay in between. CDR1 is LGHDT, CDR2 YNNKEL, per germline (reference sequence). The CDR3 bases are TGTGCCAGCGAGGAGAGCTCCTACAATGAGCAGTTCTTC. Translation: CASEESSYNEQFF.

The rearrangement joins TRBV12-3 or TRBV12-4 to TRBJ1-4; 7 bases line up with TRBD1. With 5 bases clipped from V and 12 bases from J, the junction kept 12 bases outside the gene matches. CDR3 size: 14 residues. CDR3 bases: TGTGCCAGCAGTCCCGGGACAGCGTTCCATGAACTGTTTTTT. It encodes CASSPGTAFHELFF.

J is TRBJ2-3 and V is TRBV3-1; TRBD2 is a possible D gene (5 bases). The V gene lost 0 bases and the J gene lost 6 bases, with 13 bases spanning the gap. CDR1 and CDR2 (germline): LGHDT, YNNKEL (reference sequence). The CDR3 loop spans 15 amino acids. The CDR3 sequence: CASSQEELESDTQYF. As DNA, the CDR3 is TGTGCCAGCAGCCAAGAGGAACTAGAAAGTGATACGCAGTATTTT.

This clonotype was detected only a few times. The CDR3 sequence is CASSYRWEFPETQYF. Written as DNA, the CDR3 is TGTGCCAGCAGTTACCGGTGGGAGTTCCCAGAGACCCAGTACTTC. The chain uses TRBV6-6 and TRBJ2-5; D perhaps matches TRBD2 (5 bases). Trimming left V 2 bases short and J 4 bases short, with 14 bases between. The CDR3 covers 15 residues. CDR1 and CDR2 from the germline V gene are MNHNY and SVGAGI (reference sequence).

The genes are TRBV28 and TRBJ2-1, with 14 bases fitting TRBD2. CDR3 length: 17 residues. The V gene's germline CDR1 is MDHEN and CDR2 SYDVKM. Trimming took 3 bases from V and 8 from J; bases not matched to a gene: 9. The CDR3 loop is CASSFPGRLAGGDEQFF. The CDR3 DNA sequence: TGTGCCAGCAGTTTTCCAGGACGACTAGCGGGAGGGGATGAGCAGTTCTTC.